This is a list of T cell receptor beta chains from one sample in a study of shared clonotypes between healthy human individuals. Assay: immunoSEQ multiplex PCR; the TCRdb copy retains only in-frame clones and omits some. The sample holds over a million clones, about 84% seen once. The sample consisted of memory CD4+ T cells from PBMCs. These receptors were collected from a man between 18 and 35 years old in good health. Some clones in this sample may be carry-over from other donors' samples. Both conserved end residues are part of each CDR3. Expanded clones get a size class; other rows say once, few or many, or leave the size out.

V gene,clone size,J gene,CDR3 protein
TRBV5-1,.,TRBJ2-7,CASAESYEQYF
TRBV6-6,.,TRBJ1-5,CASRPTGGDQPQHF
TRBV5-7,.,TRBJ2-5,CASSYQAQETQYF
TRBV5-1,.,TRBJ1-1,CASSLSSGGFGNTEAFF
TRBV7-2,.,TRBJ2-3,CASSKKVGQGFTDTQYF
TRBV9,.,TRBJ2-2,CASSKEGANTGELFF
TRBV5-1,.,TRBJ1-1,CASSADSQNTEAFF
TRBV7-2,.,TRBJ2-3,CASSLAQGRSTDTQYF
TRBV20-1,once,.,CSAADDEQYF
TRBV12-5,.,TRBJ2-5,CASGLGDRDYGETQYF
TRBV6-5,.,TRBJ1-1,CASSFRTGESPFF
TRBV5-4,few,TRBJ1-2,CASSSSRYGYTF
TRBV4-1,.,TRBJ2-3,CASSQELARSTDTQYF
TRBV28,.,TRBJ1-1,CASSSHRGGNMNTEAFF
TRBV28,.,TRBJ2-4,CASTSEGTEVF
TRBV7-2,.,TRBJ2-5,CASSFSPNPQETQYF
TRBV6-5,.,TRBJ2-7,CASSAAASGSYEQYF
TRBV5-1,.,TRBJ2-2,CASSLGGANTGELFF
TRBV14,.,TRBJ2-3,CASSQGTSGRRDTQYF
TRBV18,.,TRBJ1-2,CASSPLGDYGYTF
TRBV9,.,TRBJ1-1,CASSVSGQNTEAFF
TRBV7-3,once,TRBJ1-1,CASSLTPATEAFF
TRBV29-1,few,TRBJ2-1,CSVEGGQGIKYNEQFF
TRBV7-2,.,TRBJ2-7,CASSLRGGVYEQYF
TRBV15,.,TRBJ2-7,CATSEGRRGNWGEQYF
TRBV30,.,TRBJ1-2,CAWRRAGGYYGYTF
TRBV10-3,.,TRBJ2-3,CAIRKTGLHTPMGQYF
TRBV6-5,few,TRBJ2-7,CASSRTSSSHEQYF
TRBV28,.,TRBJ1-2,CASSLRRATGQGNGYTF
TRBV2,.,TRBJ2-5,CASSEVRAGTQYF
TRBV28,.,TRBJ1-6,CASSLSSYSPLHF
TRBV7-2,.,TRBJ2-5,CASSLGGRRETQYF